This T cell receptor (beta chain) derives from a study of cytomegalovirus exposure and HLA in healthy donors. Vbeta (60) and Jbeta (13) primers were used in the PCR. Sequencing was performed with immunoSEQ multiplex PCR; in TCRdb, only in-frame clones are kept and a portion is missing. This sample yields some 130,000 clones, of which 76% are seen a single time; about 3.1% belongs to the top ten. The V and J ends lost 3 bases and 3 bases respectively, with 12 bases between them. The CDR3 is 15 residues long. CDR1 and CDR2 from the germline V gene are SGHDT and YYEEEE. Study-level points and caveats: It was confirmed in vitro that a few of the CMV-associated chains were specific for CMV antigens. Earlier analysis found most TCR beta V segments productive about 87% or about 30% of the time.

For this clone: Its antigen is as yet unknown.

The specimen was PBMCs. The chain uses TRBV5-6 and TRBJ1-4, with TRBD1 as a possible D gene (5 bases). The TCR was taken from a man aged 40-49 years in good health and CMV-seronegative. The CDR3, as DNA: TGTGCCAGCAGCTCTCTACCGACAGCTAATGAAAAACTGTTTTTT. Encoded protein: CASSSLPTANEKLFF.